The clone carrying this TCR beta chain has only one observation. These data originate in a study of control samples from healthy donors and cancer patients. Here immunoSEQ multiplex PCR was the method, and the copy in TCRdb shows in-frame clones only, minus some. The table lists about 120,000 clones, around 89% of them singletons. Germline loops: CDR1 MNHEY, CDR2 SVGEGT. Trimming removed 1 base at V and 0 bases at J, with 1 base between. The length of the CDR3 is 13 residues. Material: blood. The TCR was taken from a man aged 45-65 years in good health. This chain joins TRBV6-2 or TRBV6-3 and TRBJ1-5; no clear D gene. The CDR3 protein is CASSYYSNQPQHF. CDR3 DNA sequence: TGTGCCAGCAGTTACTATAGCAATCAGCCCCAGCATTTT.